Reported below is one TCR beta chain. This entry belongs to a study of blood T cell repertoires in COVID-19. Study context: The recovered donors of Cohort 3 showed two negative PCRs, clearance, or symptom resolution.

This CDR3 comprises 15 residues. Germline V lookup: CDR1 MNHEY, CDR2 SVGAGI. V shed 6 bases and J 2 bases; nucleotides not matched to a gene: 10. Original handling: Amplification of reference gene primers provided the estimated nucleated cell counts. The repertoire was sequenced with immunoSEQ multiplex PCR; TCRdb's copy has only in-frame clones and lacks some. The V and J calls and clone size are taken from that table; D and trimming were inferred from the DNA. The profile shows under 400,000 clones, approximately 89% of them singletons. The sequenced sample was PBMCs or T cells enriched from blood (not recorded which). This receptor was obtained from a man in his forties or fifties in a cohort exposed to, infected with or recovered from COVID-19 (not recorded which). J is TRBJ2-7 and V is TRBV6-5, with 7 positions matching TRBD1. CDR3 sequence: CASRPSGTVTYEQYF. DNA of the CDR3: TGTGCCAGCAGACCTTCCGGGACAGTTACCTACGAGCAGTACTTC.